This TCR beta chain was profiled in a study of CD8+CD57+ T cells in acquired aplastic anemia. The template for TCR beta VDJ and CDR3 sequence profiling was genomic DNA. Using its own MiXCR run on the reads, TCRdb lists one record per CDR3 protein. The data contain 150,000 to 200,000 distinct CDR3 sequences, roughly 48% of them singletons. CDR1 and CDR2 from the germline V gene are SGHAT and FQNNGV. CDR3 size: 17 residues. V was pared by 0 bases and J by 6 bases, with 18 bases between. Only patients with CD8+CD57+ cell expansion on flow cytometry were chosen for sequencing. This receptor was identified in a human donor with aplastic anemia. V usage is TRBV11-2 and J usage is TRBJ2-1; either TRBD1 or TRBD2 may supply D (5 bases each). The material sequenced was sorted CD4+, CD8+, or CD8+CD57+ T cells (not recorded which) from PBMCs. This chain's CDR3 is CASSLDLGTLSPNEQFF. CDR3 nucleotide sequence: TGTGCCAGCAGCTTAGATCTCGGGACCCTAAGTCCCAATGAGCAGTTCTTC. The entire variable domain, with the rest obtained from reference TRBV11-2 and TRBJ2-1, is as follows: EAGVAQSPRYKIIEKRQSVAFWCNPISGHATLYWYQQILGQGPKLLIQFQNNGVVDDSQLPKDRFSAERLKGVDSTLKIQPAKLEDSAVYLCASSLDLGTLSPNEQFFGPGTRLTVL.